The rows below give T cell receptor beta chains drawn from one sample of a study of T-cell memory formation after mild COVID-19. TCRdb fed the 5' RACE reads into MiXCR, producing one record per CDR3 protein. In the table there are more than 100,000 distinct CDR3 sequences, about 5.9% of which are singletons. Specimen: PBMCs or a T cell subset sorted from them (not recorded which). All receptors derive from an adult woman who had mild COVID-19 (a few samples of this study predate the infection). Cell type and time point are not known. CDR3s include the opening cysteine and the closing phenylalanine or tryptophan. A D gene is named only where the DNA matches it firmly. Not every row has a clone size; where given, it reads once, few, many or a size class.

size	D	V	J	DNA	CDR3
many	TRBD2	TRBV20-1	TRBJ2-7	TGCAGTGCCTGCCACAGCGGGGGGGCTGACGACGAGCAGTACTTC	CSACHSGGADDEQYF
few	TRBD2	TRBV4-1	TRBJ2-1	TGCGCCAGCAGCCTGAGCGGGGGGCCTAGCTCCTACAATGAGCAGTTCTTC	CASSLSGGPSSYNEQFF
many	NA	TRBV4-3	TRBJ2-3	TGCGCCAGCAGCCAGTACTCGATTGGGGGCACAGATACGCAGTATTTT	CASSQYSIGGTDTQYF
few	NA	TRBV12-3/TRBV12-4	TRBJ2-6	TGTGCCAGCAGTTTACAGATGACCTCTGGGGCCAACGTCCTGACTTTC	CASSLQMTSGANVLTF
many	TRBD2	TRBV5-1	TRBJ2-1	TGCGCCAGCAGCGGACTAGCGGGGGCTCACAATGAGCAGTTCTTC	CASSGLAGAHNEQFF
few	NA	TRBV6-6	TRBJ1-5	TGTGCCAGCAGCAAAGCGACAGGCGGGGAGGGCAATCAGCCCCAGCATTTT	CASSKATGGEGNQPQHF
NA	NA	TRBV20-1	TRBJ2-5	TGCAGTGCTAGAAGCACGGAGTACCAAGAGACCCAGTACTTC	CSARSTEYQETQYF
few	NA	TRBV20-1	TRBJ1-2	TGCAGTGCTAGACAGGTGACAGCTCTTCTCTTC	CSARQVTALLF
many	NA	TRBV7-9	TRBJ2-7	TGTGCCAGCAGCTTAGCGACTGAATACGAGCAGTACTTC	CASSLATEYEQYF
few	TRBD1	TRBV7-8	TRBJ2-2	TGTGCCAGCAGCTTAATTGGACAGGTTAACACCGGGGAGCTGTTTTTT	CASSLIGQVNTGELFF
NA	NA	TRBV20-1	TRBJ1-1	TGCAGTGCTGCCCTTGGGGGGCGAGGAGCTTTCTTT	CSAALGGRGAFF
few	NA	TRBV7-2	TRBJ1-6	TGTGCCAGCAGCTTAGCCGCCAGGGCGGGGGATTCACCCCTCCACTTT	CASSLAARAGDSPLHF
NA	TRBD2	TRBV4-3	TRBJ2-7	TGCGCCAGCAGCCAAGTTTACGCAGGGAGGGAAATCTACGAGCAGTACTTC	CASSQVYAGREIYEQYF